Listed here is a single T cell receptor beta chain. The antigen is unknown. cDNA molecules carried unique molecular identifiers, and template switching added a universal primer site. TCRdb called the 5' RACE reads again in MiXCR, with one record for every CDR3 protein. This table holds approximately 1.8 million distinct CDR3 sequences, around a third found once. The source of the sample is a study of identical twins. Overall study results and limits: Beta out-of-frame sequences displayed a weaker excess of sharing between twins. Within monozygotic twins, out-of-frame TCR alpha sharing was underestimated by the models. An excess of low generation probability was shown by twin-shared out-of-frame alpha sequences.

J lost 9 bases, V lost 6 bases, and 4 bases had no gene match. This CDR3 has 12 residues. The chain employs TRBV12-3 or TRBV12-4 and TRBJ2-1; 8 bases fit TRBD2. This receptor was taken from a newborn girl in good health. Sequenced: cord blood. The chain's CDR3 is CASRLADSEQFF. Here the CDR3 DNA reads TGTGCCAGCAGACTAGCGGACAGTGAGCAGTTCTTC.